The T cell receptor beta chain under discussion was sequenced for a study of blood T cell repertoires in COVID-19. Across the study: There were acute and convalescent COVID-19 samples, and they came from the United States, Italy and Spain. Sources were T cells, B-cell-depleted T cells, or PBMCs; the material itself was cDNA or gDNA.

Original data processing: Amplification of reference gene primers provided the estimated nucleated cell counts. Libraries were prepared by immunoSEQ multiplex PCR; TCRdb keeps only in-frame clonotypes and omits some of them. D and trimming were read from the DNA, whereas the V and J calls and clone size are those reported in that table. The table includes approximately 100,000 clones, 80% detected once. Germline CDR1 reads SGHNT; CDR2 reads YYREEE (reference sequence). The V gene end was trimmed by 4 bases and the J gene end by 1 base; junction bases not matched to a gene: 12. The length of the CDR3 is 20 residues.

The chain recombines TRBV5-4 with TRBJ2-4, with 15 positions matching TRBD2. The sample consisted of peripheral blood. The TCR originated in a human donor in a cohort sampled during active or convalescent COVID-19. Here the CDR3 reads CASSIEPGTSGRWAKNIQYF. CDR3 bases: TGTGCCAGCAGCATAGAACCCGGGACTAGCGGGAGGTGGGCCAAAAACATTCAGTACTTC.